This T cell receptor (beta chain) was captured by sequencing in a study of T cells after posttransplantation cyclophosphamide (TCRdb year 2016). About the investigation overall: Using TRB sequencing, the study followed how the T cell repertoire reconstituted after myeloablative bone marrow transplantation in which posttransplantation cyclophosphamide served as GVHD prophylaxis. Antigen receptor sequencing was done on samples from 35 to 40 PTCy-treated patients and from roughly 15 related bone marrow donors of those patients. Blood from all 35 or so PTCy patients who had 1-year posttransplant specimens underwent TRB sequencing. In 3 patients, up to about 3 additional blood samples taken between 2 and 5.2 years after transplant also underwent TRB sequencing, as did pretransplant blood from 4 patients. Because TRA and TRB clonality were tightly correlated in roughly 10 samples, subsequent TCR analyses were focused on TRB only. Public TRB sequences were searched against a database of over 3,000 sequences associated with responses to pathogens, tumor antigens, self-antigens and alloantigens. Study-wide conclusions, independent of this receptor: The TRB repertoires of T cells infiltrating skin or GI tract showed only limited overlap with the TRB repertoires of T cells in blood. Across 45 patients, recipient CMV seropositivity and CMV reactivation were highly associated with TRB clonality; PTCy diversity was similar to CNI/methotrexate controls. Donor-recipient similarity was low at 1-2 months but increased during the first year, and donor CD8+ memory clones often dominated later blood repertoires.

Mononuclear cells from peripheral blood and bone marrow were separated by Ficoll-Hypaque density centrifugation and then cryopreserved. CD4+ and CD8+ T cells, including naive and memory subsets, were sorted by FACS using a FACSAria II. As to this clone: Its antigen is not yet known. No base-level quality is on record; no much larger clone is a single base apart.

The V and J ends are trimmed by 4 bases and 2 bases, leaving 7 bases between them. The CDR3 goes from the cysteine to the phenylalanine over 13 residues. Only the CDR3 region is kept as DNA, spanning 39 bases read in frame from base 1. According to the germline V gene, CDR1 reads MNHNS and CDR2 reads SASEGT. Genomic DNA was the input for TRB sequencing, which was run either with the immunoSEQ assay at survey resolution or with the hsTCRB kit. Turning to the authors' computational methods: The immunoSEQ software handled the initial read processing, while the LymphoSeq R package was used for the repertoire analyses. For each TRB dataset, clonality was calculated as 1 minus normalized Shannon entropy, and the Gini coefficient was computed as well. To infer phenotypes in unsorted samples, TRB sequences from sorted subsets of the recipient or donor were mapped onto the unsorted samples of the same recipient. This is the immuneACCESS table as TCRdb keeps it, with only in-frame sequences that have V and J called. A part of the clones is gone; compared with another copy, unresolved V genes explain less than half, and the rest is unexplained. From that table come the V and J calls and clone size; the DNA was used to work out D and trimming. The sample table shows about 1,900 clones, and around 94% are seen once. The top ten hold 2.5% to 3% of the sample.

Sequenced material: CD4+ T cells sorted from bone marrow. The TCR was taken from a woman aged 45-59 years in good health and a related stem cell transplant donor. The chain is made from TRBV6-1 and TRBJ2-3; the D gene assignment is ambiguous. The base sequence is TGTGCCAGCAGTGGGCAGTTCACAGATACGCAGTATTTT. Its protein reads: CASSGQFTDTQYF.